The clone carrying this TCR beta chain turned up a few times. Its antigen is unknown. The sample belongs to a study of T cells in Graves' hyperthyroidism and ophthalmopathy. Study results and limitations: Ophthalmopathy was predicted by the model a median of about 6.7 months ahead of onset.

Germline loops: CDR1 LNHDA, CDR2 SQIVND (reference sequence). The CDR3 consists of 13 residues. The V end lost 4 bases, the J end lost 4 bases, and 8 bases lay between the germline ends. Using RNA transcripts as the source, TCR beta CDR3 regions were amplified. The HTBI set primed first-round TCR CDR3 RT-PCR. Using its own MiXCR run on the multiplex PCR reads, TCRdb lists one record per CDR3 protein. The sample carries approximately 560,000 distinct CDR3 sequences, less than 20% recorded once. The chain has TRBV19 and TRBJ2-4; D unclear. This TCR derives from a woman aged 30 to 39 with Graves' hyperthyroidism. The sequenced sample was blood. This chain's CDR3 is CASSTGGKNIQYF. As DNA, the CDR3 is TGTGCCAGTAGTACCGGCGGTAAAAACATTCAGTACTTC.